The 3 T cell receptor beta chains reported below all come from one sample, sequenced in a study of OX40 agonist ivuxolimab in advanced cancers. Generated by immunoSEQ multiplex PCR, the TCRdb table keeps only in-frame clones and is missing some. Of 67,000 or so clones detected, roughly 88% appear once; the ten largest clones hold over 2.5%. This specimen consisted of CD4+ or CD8+ T cells sorted from blood, obtained in a trial of the OX40 agonist ivuxolimab. These receptors were taken from an adult with an advanced solid tumor such as melanoma, head and neck, liver or kidney cancer.

The chain couples TRBV9 to TRBJ1-5; D remains ambiguous. CDR3 size: 14 residues. Germline loops: CDR1 SGDLS, CDR2 YYNGEE. Trimming took off 2 bases at V and 0 bases at J, with 6 bases between the two ends. This CDR3 reads CASSVSGSNQPQHF. As DNA, the CDR3 is TGTGCCAGCAGCGTGAGCGGTAGCAATCAGCCCCAGCATTTT.

V is TRBV7-2 and J is TRBJ2-5, with 7 bases identical to TRBD2. J was trimmed by 11 bases and V by 5 bases; bases with no gene match: 14. Germline assignment: CDR1 SGHTA and CDR2 FQGNSA. This CDR3 has 14 amino acids. CDR3 nucleotides: TGTGCCAGCAGCCTCGCGCGGGGGTCCGCGGAGCAGTACTTC. Protein: CASSLARGSAEQYF.

The chain is built from TRBV7-8 and TRBJ2-1; D is possibly TRBD1 (5 bases). Trimming cost V 5 bases and J 6 bases, with 17 bases left between them. Germline V gene lookup returns CDR1 SGHVS and CDR2 FQNEAQ. The CDR3 extends over 15 amino acids. In nucleotides, the CDR3 is TGTGCCAGCAGCACTCGACAGAACGCTCGCAATGAGCAGTTCTTC. It encodes CASSTRQNARNEQFF.